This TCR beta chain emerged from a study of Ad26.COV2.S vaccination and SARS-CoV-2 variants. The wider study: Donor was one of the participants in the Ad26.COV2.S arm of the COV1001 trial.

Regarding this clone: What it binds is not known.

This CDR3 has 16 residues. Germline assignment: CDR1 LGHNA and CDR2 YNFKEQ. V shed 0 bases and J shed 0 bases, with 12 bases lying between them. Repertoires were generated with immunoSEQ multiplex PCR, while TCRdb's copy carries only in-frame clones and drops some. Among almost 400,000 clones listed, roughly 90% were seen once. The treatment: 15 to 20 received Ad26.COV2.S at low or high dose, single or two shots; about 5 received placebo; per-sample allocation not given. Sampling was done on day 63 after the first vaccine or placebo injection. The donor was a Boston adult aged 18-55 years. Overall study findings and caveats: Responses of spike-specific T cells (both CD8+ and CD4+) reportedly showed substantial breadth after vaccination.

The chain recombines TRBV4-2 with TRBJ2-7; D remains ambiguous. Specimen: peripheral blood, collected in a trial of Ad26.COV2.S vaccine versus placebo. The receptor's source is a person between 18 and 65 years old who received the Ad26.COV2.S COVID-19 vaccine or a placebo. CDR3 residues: CASSQDLGPSSYEQYF. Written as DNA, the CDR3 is TGTGCCAGCAGCCAAGATCTTGGGCCTAGCTCCTACGAGCAGTACTTC.